This record looks at one T cell receptor beta chain sequence and its context. The antigen remains unidentified. The primer mix had 60 Vbeta and 13 Jbeta primers. Method: immunoSEQ multiplex PCR; TCRdb's copy keeps in-frame clones and lacks some. The sample includes about 160,000 clones, around 84% of them seen just once. The data belong to a study of cytomegalovirus exposure and HLA in healthy donors. Study-wide points: Later on, a genetic analysis was performed. It linked a missense variant in DCLRE1C with V- and J-gene trimming of TCR beta.

The sequence came from a boy aged 2 to 10 in good health and CMV-seronegative. Material: PBMCs.

The CDR3 nucleotides read TGCGCCAGCAGCCAACCGGGGGGTAAGGATGAGCAGTTCTTC. It specifies CASSQPGGKDEQFF. The chain has TRBV5-1 and TRBJ2-1, with 7 bases matching TRBD2. Germline V lookup: CDR1 SGHRS, CDR2 YFSETQ. This CDR3 contains 14 residues. V trimming: 4 bases; J trimming: 8 bases; junction bases outside the gene matches: 9.